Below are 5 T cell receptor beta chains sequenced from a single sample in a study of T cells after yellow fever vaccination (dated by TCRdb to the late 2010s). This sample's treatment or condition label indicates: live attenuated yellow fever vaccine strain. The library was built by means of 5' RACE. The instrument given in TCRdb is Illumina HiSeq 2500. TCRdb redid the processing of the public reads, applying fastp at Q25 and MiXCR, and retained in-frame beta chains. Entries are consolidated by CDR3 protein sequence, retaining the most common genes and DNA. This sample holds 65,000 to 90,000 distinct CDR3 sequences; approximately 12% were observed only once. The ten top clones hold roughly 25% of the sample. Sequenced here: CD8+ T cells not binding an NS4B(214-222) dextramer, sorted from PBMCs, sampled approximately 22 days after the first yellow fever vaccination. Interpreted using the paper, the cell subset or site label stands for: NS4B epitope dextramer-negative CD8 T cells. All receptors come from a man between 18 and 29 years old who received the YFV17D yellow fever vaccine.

CDR3 protein: CASSWTDYTDTQYF. The CDR3 nucleotides read TGTGCCAGCAGTTGGACAGATTACACAGATACGCAGTATTTT. The chain carries TRBV12-3 or TRBV12-4 and TRBJ2-3; the D gene is possibly TRBD1 (6 bases). The CDR3 consists of 14 residues. The ends were cut back, 4 bases at V and 2 bases at J, with 10 bases in the middle.

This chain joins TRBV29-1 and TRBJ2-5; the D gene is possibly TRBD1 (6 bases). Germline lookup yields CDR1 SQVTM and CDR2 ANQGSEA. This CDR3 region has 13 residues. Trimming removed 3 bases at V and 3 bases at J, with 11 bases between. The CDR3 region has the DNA TGCAGCGTTGACAGGGGAGAGGAAGAGACCCAGTACTTC. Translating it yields CSVDRGEEETQYF.

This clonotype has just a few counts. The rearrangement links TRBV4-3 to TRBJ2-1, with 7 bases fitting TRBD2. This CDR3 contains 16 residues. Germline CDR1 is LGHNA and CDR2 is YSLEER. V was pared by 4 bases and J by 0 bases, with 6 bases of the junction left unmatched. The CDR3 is CASSLRAGSSYNEQFF. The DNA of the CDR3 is TGCGCCAGCAGCCTCCGAGCGGGAAGCTCCTACAATGAGCAGTTCTTC.

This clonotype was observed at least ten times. Here the CDR3 reads CASSQGPTGSINVLTF. The CDR3 region has the DNA TGTGCCAGCAGCCAAGGGCCGACAGGATCGATCAACGTCCTGACTTTC. The chain recombines TRBV3-1 with TRBJ2-6, with D tentatively TRBD1 (6 bases). The CDR3 contains 16 residues. Germline CDR1 reads LGHDT; CDR2 reads YNNKEL (reference sequence). The V and J ends lost 1 base and 9 bases respectively, with 16 bases between them.

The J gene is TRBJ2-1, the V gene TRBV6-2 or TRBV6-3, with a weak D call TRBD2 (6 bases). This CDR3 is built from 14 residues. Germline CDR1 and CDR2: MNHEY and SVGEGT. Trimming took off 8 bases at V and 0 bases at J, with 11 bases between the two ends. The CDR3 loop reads CASGLSISYNEQFF. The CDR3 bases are TGTGCCAGCGGACTATCCATCTCCTACAATGAGCAGTTCTTC.